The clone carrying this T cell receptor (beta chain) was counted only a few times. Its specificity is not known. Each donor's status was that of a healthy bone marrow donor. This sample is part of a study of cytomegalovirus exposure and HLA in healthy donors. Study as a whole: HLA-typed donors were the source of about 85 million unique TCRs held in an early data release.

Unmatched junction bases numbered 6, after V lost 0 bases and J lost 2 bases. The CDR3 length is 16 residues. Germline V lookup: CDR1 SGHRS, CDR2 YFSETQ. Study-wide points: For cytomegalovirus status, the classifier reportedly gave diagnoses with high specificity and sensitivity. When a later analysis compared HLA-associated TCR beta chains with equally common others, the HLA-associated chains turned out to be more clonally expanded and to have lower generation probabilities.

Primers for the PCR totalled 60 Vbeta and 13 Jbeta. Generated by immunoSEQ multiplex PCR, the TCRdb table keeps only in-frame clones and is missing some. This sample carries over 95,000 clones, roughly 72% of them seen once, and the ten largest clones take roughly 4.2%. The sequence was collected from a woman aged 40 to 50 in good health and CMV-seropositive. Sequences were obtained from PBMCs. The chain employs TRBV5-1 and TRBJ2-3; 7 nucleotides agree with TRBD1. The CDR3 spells CASSLGPGQTTDTQYF. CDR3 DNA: TGCGCCAGCAGCTTGGGGCCGGGACAGACCACAGATACGCAGTATTTT.